This TCR beta chain derives from a study of T cells after yellow fever vaccination. At the level of the study: With SMART-Seq v4 Ultra Low Input, the fractions containing low cell numbers were prepared.

There are 13 residues in the CDR3. V was pared by 4 bases and J by 3 bases, with 9 bases between. The V gene's germline CDR1 is MGHRA and CDR2 YSYEKL. Remarks on this clonotype: Its antigen is as yet unknown.

TCRdb processed the 5' RACE reads anew with MiXCR; each CDR3 protein has one entry. This table has 250,000 to 400,000 distinct CDR3 sequences, approximately 4.5% appearing once. General observations from the study: Relatively few clonotypes were ones that appeared in both CD4 and CD8 compartments. Repertoires obtained by FACS sorting could include abundant clonotypes that entered as contaminants from the bulk population.

The rearrangement joins TRBV4-1 to TRBJ1-1; D is ambiguous. The material was PBMCs, obtained 15 days after the yellow fever booster vaccination. The clonotype was recovered from a man aged 18-30 years who received the YFV17D yellow fever vaccine. CDR3 bases: TGCGCCAGCAGCCGAAAAGATCACACTGAAGCTTTCTTT. This codes for CASSRKDHTEAFF.